Following are 20 T cell receptor beta chains from one sample sequenced in a study of spatial heterogeneity in lung cancer. TCRdb ran MiXCR on the 5' RACE reads and lists one entry per CDR3 protein. This sample has around 6,600 distinct CDR3 sequences; under 6% occur once, and the top ten carry around 9%. Indicated time point: sample taken at primary tumor resection. The authors sequenced whole RNA from tumor, nontumor lung or frozen PBMC without sorting. The sequences come from normal lung tissue next to the tumor, collected at surgery. These receptors originate from a female donor with early-stage non-small cell lung cancer.

Sample share makes this clonotype medium-sized. The library was designed around alpha chains, so this beta chain is a stray read whose abundance carries little weight. The chain combines TRBV29-1 with TRBJ1-1, with a possible D match to TRBD1 (6 bases). Germline V lookup: CDR1 SQVTM, CDR2 ANQGSEA. The CDR3 has 10 residues. Trimming removed 6 bases at V and 5 bases at J, with 7 bases between. The CDR3 region has the DNA TGCAGCGTCAGGGGTACTGAAGCTTTCTTT. Translating gives CSVRGTEAFF.

This clonotype occurred many times. This beta chain came through as a stray read in a library set up for alpha chains, and its size says little. J is TRBJ2-1 and V is TRBV11-2, with 14 bases aligning to TRBD2. Germline values: CDR1 SGHAT, CDR2 FQNNGV. There are 18 residues in the CDR3. V gave up 5 bases and J gave up 3 bases; unmatched junction bases: 9. This chain's CDR3 is CASSPLTSGRAGYNEQFF. In DNA form, the CDR3 reads TGTGCCAGCAGCCCGCTGACTAGCGGGAGGGCTGGCTACAATGAGCAGTTCTTC.

Sample share makes this clonotype medium-sized. Being off target in a library aimed at alpha chains, this beta chain has a size of little meaning. The rearrangement uses TRBV18 and TRBJ2-7; 11 nucleotides match TRBD1. The CDR3 runs to 15 residues. Germline CDR1 is KGHSH and CDR2 is LQKENI. The J segment lost 5 bases and the V segment lost 3 bases, leaving 6 bases of the junction unmatched. Written as DNA, the CDR3 is TGTGCCAGCTCACCGTCCGGGACAGGGGGTAACGAGCAGTACTTC. This translates into CASSPSGTGGNEQYF.

This clonotype has a count of ten or more. Within a library made for alpha chains, this beta chain is off target, and its count is uninformative. This chain joins TRBV3-1 and TRBJ2-1; 10 nucleotides line up with TRBD1. Germline loops: CDR1 LGHDT, CDR2 YNNKEL (reference sequence). The CDR3 contains 14 residues. Trimming removed 4 bases from V and 6 bases from J; junction bases left unmatched: 3. DNA of the CDR3: TGTGCCAGCAGCCTCGGACAGGGGGGCAATGAGCAGTTCTTC. Translated: CASSLGQGGNEQFF.

This clonotype has a count of ten or more. With the library built for alpha chains, this beta chain is off target and its frequency is not meaningful. The chain employs TRBV5-1 and TRBJ2-1; no firm D call. The CDR3 has 13 amino acids. Trimming stripped 7 bases from V and 0 bases from J, with 8 bases between. CDR1 is SGHRS and CDR2 is YFSETQ in the germline V gene. The CDR3 DNA reads TGCGCCAGCCGGACGACCTCCTACAATGAGCAGTTCTTC. This encodes CASRTTSYNEQFF.

This clonotype has a handful of counts. A library made for alpha chains picked up this beta chain off target, so its size means little. The J gene is TRBJ2-5, the V gene TRBV11-1; D gene uncertain. V lost 0 bases and J lost 5, with 19 bases in between. The CDR3 is made up of 17 amino acids. Germline V gene sequence: CDR1 SGHAT, CDR2 FQDESV (reference sequence). Here the CDR3 reads CASSLAGLFGLEETQYF. Written as DNA, the CDR3 is TGTGCCAGCAGCTTAGCGGGCCTCTTTGGCCTAGAGGAGACCCAGTACTTC. The full variable domain, completed using reference TRBV11-1 and TRBJ2-5, is EAEVAQSPRYKITEKSQAVAFWCDPISGHATLYWYRQILGQGPELLVQFQDESVVDDSQLPKDRFSAERLKGVDSTLKIQPAELGDSAMYLCASSLAGLFGLEETQYFGPGTRLLVL.

This clonotype is judged medium-sized. This beta chain lies outside the target of a library built for alpha chains; its clone size means little. The rearrangement joins TRBV18 to TRBJ2-7; possibly TRBD2 for D (6 bases). V lost 3 bases, J lost 5 bases, and 20 bases lay in between. CDR1 KGHSH and CDR2 LQKENI come from the germline V gene. The CDR3 sequence is 16 residues long. This CDR3 is CASSPTLAAGQDEQYF. For the CDR3, the DNA is TGTGCCAGCTCACCCACACTAGCCGCCGGTCAGGACGAGCAGTACTTC.

This clonotype was seen a handful of times. Since it is a stray read in a library aimed at alpha chains, this beta chain has a size that is not meaningful. The chain has TRBV10-3 and TRBJ1-1, with 9 bases that match TRBD1. The CDR3 spans 16 residues. With V trimmed by 5 bases and J by 2 bases, 9 bases remained unmatched. Germline V gene lookup returns CDR1 ENHRY and CDR2 SYGVKD. The CDR3 nucleotides are TGTGCCATCAGTCAAGGACAGGGGCGACTAAACACTGAAGCTTTCTTT. As protein: CAISQGQGRLNTEAFF.

By proportion, this clonotype is medium-sized. This beta chain is an off-target read within a library intended for alpha chains, so its frequency means little. V and J are TRBV11-2 and TRBJ1-6; D gene ambiguous. Germline values: CDR1 SGHAT, CDR2 FQNNGV. The CDR3 extends over 12 amino acids. Trimming removed 0 bases from V and 11 bases from J, with 5 bases in between. The DNA of the CDR3 is TGTGCCAGCAGCTTAGAAGTGACACCCCTCCACTTT. This gives the protein CASSLEVTPLHF.

This clonotype was found a few times. This beta chain was picked up by a library intended for alpha chains and is off target, so its count carries little meaning. J is TRBJ2-5 and V is TRBV20-1; D is undetermined. The germline gives CDR1 DFQATT, CDR2 SNEGSKA (reference sequence). The length of the CDR3 is 14 residues. The ends were cut back, 2 bases at V and 7 bases at J, with 17 bases in the middle. The CDR3 loop reads CSARNPAGTRTQYF. The CDR3 coding sequence is TGCAGTGCTAGAAACCCGGCAGGTACGAGGACCCAGTACTTC.

A note on this clonotype: A read error may explain this, as a much larger clone is one base away. This beta chain is off target for a library built for alpha chains, so its abundance means little. The genes are TRBV4-1 and TRBJ2-6, with D perhaps TRBD2 (6 bases). Trimming took off 4 bases at V and 3 bases at J, with 10 bases between the two ends. The germline CDR1 and CDR2 sequences are MGHRA and YSYEKL. The CDR3 has 15 amino acids. The CDR3 DNA reads as TGCGCCAGCAGCCGAACGGGAGTTGGGGCCAACGTCCTGACTTTC. Residues: CASSRTGVGANVLTF.

This clonotype occurred many times. This beta chain is a stray sequence in a library constructed for alpha chains; its clone size is not meaningful. V and J are TRBV7-2 and TRBJ1-5; 11 bases match TRBD1. This CDR3 region has 14 residues. Germline V gives CDR1 SGHTA, CDR2 FQGNSA. V dropped 5 bases and J dropped 6; count of bases not matched to a gene: 3. CDR3 sequence (DNA): TGTGCCAGCAGCCCAGGGACAGGGGGTCAGCCCCAGCATTTT. Amino acids: CASSPGTGGQPQHF.

In its sample, this clonotype was seen many times. Little can be read into the size of this beta chain, an off-target read in a library designed for alpha chains. V is TRBV5-1 and J is TRBJ1-5; weak D call: TRBD1 (5 bases). CDR1 is SGHRS, CDR2 YFSETQ, per germline. Trimming cost V 4 bases and J 4 bases, with 12 bases left between them. The CDR3 sequence is 14 residues long. The CDR3 region is CASSLGTVNQPQHF. The CDR3 DNA is TGCGCCAGCAGCCTCGGGACTGTAAATCAGCCCCAGCATTTT.

This clonotype was seen ten or more times. This beta chain is a stray sequence in a library constructed for alpha chains; its clone size is not meaningful. The chain recombines TRBV18 with TRBJ2-2, with D perhaps matching TRBD1 (6 bases). This CDR3 is built from 15 residues. V lost 0 bases, J lost 4 bases, and 9 bases lay in between. Germline assignment: CDR1 KGHSH and CDR2 LQKENI. CDR3 region: CASSPPSTGTGELFF. CDR3 coding DNA: TGTGCCAGCTCACCACCTTCGACAGGCACCGGGGAGCTGTTTTTT.

Relative to its sample, this clonotype is medium-sized. In a library made to pick up alpha chains, this beta chain is a stray read with a size that means little. V gene TRBV2 combines with J gene TRBJ1-1, with D maybe TRBD1 (5 bases). Trimming took off 4 bases at V and 0 bases at J, with 12 bases between the two ends. The germline CDR1 and CDR2 sequences are SNHLY and FYNNEI. The CDR3 totals 15 residues. The CDR3 region has the DNA TGTGCCAGCAGTGCAGGGAGGGGCGTGAACACTGAAGCTTTCTTT. Amino acid sequence: CASSAGRGVNTEAFF.

This clonotype has a handful of counts. Because the library targeted alpha chains, this beta chain is an off-target read whose size means little. V usage is TRBV10-2 and J usage is TRBJ2-3, with 13 bases aligning to TRBD2. Per germline, CDR1 WSHSY and CDR2 SAAADI. With V trimmed by 8 bases and J by 6 bases, 8 bases remained unmatched. This CDR3 comprises 15 residues. The CDR3 DNA reads as TGCGCCAGCGACCCCGGACTAGCGGGAGTGGATACGCAGTATTTT. It codes for CASDPGLAGVDTQYF.

By proportion, this clonotype is medium-sized. With the library built for alpha chains, this beta chain is off target and its frequency is not meaningful. V usage is TRBV29-1 and J usage is TRBJ2-1; 12 bases match TRBD2. Germline V gene sequence: CDR1 SQVTM, CDR2 ANQGSEA. The CDR3 is made up of 15 amino acids. J was trimmed by 9 bases and V by 7 bases; bases with no gene match: 13. The chain's CDR3 is CSASPPGLAGIEQFF. DNA for the CDR3: TGCAGCGCCTCCCCCCCGGGACTAGCGGGTATTGAGCAGTTCTTC.

Regarding this clonotype: This beta chain came through as a stray read in a library set up for alpha chains, and its size says little. This chain joins TRBV12-3 or TRBV12-4 and TRBJ1-6, with D tentatively TRBD1 (5 bases). The ends were cut back, 5 bases at V and 6 bases at J, with 17 bases in the middle. The CDR3 has 16 residues. This CDR3 is CASSGGGGIGNSPLHF. CDR3 coding DNA: TGTGCCAGCAGTGGGGGAGGAGGGATTGGTAATTCACCCCTCCACTTT.

By share, this clonotype ranks as medium-sized. This beta chain appears as a stray read in a library generated for alpha chains; its size is not informative. The chain has TRBV7-2 and TRBJ2-2, with 8 bases lining up with TRBD1. The CDR3 extends over 14 amino acids. Per germline, CDR1 SGHTA and CDR2 FQGNSA. With V trimmed by 5 bases and J by 5 bases, 4 bases remained unmatched. CDR3 coding DNA: TGTGCCAGCAGCCTGGACAGGGTTACCGGGGAGCTGTTTTTT. Protein sequence: CASSLDRVTGELFF.

Concerning this clonotype: This beta chain turned up in a library designed for alpha chains; as an off-target read, its abundance says little. The chain employs TRBV5-1 and TRBJ2-7; D is possibly TRBD1 or TRBD2 (5 bases each). Trimming took 5 bases from V and 4 from J, leaving 10 bases between them. This CDR3 contains 12 residues. Germline V gene data show CDR1 as SGHRS and CDR2 as YFSETQ. This CDR3 is CASSWGGYEQYF. The CDR3 coding sequence is TGCGCCAGCAGTTGGGGCGGGTACGAGCAGTACTTC.